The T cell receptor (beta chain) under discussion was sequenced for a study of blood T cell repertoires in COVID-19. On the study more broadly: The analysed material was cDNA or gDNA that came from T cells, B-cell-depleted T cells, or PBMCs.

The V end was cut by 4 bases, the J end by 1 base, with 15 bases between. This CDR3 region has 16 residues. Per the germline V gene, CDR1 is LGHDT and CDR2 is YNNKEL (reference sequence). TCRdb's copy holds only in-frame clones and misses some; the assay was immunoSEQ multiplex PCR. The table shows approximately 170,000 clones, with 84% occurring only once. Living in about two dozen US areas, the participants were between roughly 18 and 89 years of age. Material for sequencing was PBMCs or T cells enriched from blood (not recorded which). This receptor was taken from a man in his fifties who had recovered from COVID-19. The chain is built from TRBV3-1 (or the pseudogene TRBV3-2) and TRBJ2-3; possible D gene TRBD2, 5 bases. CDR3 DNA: TGTGCCAGCAGCCCTAGCCGGCCGCGAGGCACAGATACGCAGTATTTT. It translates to CASSPSRPRGTDTQYF.